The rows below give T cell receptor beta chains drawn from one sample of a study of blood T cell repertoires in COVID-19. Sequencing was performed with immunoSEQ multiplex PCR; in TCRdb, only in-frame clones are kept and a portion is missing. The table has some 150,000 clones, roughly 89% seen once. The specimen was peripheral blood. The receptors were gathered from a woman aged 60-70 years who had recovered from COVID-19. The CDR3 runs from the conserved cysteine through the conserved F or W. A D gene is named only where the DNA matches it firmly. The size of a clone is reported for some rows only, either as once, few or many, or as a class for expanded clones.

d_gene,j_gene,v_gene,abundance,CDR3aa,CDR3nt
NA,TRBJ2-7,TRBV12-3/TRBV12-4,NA,CASGTQYEQYF,TGTGCCAGCGGAACACAGTACGAGCAGTACTTC
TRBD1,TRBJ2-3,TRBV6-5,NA,CASSTGQGRATQYF,TGTGCCAGCAGTACCGGACAGGGACGAGCTACGCAGTATTTT
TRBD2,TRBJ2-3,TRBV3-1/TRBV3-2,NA,CASSPSGGQTTDTQYF,TGTGCCAGCAGCCCTAGCGGGGGGCAAACTACAGATACGCAGTATTTT
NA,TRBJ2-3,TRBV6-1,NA,CASSEYVGSPSASTDTQYF,TGTGCCAGCAGTGAATACGTCGGGAGCCCATCAGCTAGCACAGATACGCAGTATTTT
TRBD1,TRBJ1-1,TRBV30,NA,CAWRGQPNTEAFF,TGTGCCTGGAGGGGACAGCCGAACACTGAAGCTTTCTTT
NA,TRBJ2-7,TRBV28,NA,CASSSQSGSQPYEQYF,TGTGCCAGCAGTTCACAAAGCGGGTCACAGCCCTACGAGCAGTACTTC
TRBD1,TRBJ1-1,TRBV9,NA,CASGLGTVNTEAFF,TGTGCCAGCGGATTAGGGACAGTCAACACTGAAGCTTTCTTT
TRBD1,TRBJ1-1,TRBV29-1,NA,CSGGQGVAFF,TGCAGCGGGGGACAGGGTGTGGCTTTCTTT
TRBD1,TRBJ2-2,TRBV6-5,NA,CASNQGGRTGELFF,TGTGCCAGCAACCAAGGGGGCCGGACCGGGGAGCTGTTTTTT
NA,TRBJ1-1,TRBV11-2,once,CASSLDVQGDTEAFF,TGTGCCAGCAGCTTAGATGTCCAGGGCGACACTGAAGCTTTCTTT
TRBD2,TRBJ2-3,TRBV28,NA,CASRGTTTDTQYF,TGTGCCAGCAGGGGGACTACCACAGATACGCAGTATTTT
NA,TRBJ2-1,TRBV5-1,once,CASSLDTGKISNEQFF,TGCGCCAGCAGCTTGGATACAGGGAAGATTAGCAATGAGCAGTTCTTC
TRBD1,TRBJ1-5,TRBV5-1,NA,CASSPGQGGNSNQPQHF,TGCGCCAGCAGCCCGGGACAGGGAGGAAATAGCAATCAGCCCCAGCATTTT
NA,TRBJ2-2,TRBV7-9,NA,CASSPGSQTGTGELFF,TGTGCCAGCAGCCCTGGATCCCAGACGGGGACCGGGGAGCTGTTTTTT